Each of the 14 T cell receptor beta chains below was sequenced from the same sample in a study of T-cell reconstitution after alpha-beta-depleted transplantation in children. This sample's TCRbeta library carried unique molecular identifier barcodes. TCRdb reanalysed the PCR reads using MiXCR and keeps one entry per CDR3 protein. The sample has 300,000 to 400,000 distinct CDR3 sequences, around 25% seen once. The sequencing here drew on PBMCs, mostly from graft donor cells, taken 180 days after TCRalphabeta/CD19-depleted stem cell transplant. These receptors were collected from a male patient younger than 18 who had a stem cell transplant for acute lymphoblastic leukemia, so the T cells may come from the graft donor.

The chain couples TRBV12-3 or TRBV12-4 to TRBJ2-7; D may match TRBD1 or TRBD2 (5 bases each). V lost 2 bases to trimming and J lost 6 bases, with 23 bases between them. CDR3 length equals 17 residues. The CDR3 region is CASSLRMGPQRRGEQYF. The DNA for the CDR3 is TGTGCCAGCAGTTTAAGAATGGGACCGCAAAGGCGTGGCGAGCAGTACTTC.

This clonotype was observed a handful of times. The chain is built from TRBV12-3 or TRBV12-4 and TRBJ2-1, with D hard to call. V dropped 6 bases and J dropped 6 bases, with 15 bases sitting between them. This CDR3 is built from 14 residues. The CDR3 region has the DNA TGTGCCAGCAGCACCTGGAGTACCCTCAATGAGCAGTTCTTC. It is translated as CASSTWSTLNEQFF.

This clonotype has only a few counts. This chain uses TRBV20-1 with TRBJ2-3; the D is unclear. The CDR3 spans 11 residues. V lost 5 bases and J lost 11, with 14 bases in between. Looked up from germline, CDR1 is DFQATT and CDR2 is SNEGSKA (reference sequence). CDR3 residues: CSAWQRIVQYF. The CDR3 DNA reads TGCAGTGCTTGGCAGAGGATAGTGCAGTATTTT.

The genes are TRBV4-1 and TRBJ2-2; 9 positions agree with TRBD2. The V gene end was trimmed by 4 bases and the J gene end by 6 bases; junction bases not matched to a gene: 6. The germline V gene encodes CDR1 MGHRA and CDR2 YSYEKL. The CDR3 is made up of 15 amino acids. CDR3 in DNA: TGCGCCAGCAGCCCCGCGGGAGGGCCCGCCGGGGAGCTGTTTTTT. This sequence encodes CASSPAGGPAGELFF.

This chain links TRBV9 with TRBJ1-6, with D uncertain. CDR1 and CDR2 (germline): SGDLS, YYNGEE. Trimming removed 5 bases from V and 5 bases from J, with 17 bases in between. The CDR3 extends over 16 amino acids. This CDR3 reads CASRAPDGGDNSPLHF. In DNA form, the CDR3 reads TGTGCCAGCAGAGCCCCGGACGGAGGCGATAATTCACCCCTCCACTTT.

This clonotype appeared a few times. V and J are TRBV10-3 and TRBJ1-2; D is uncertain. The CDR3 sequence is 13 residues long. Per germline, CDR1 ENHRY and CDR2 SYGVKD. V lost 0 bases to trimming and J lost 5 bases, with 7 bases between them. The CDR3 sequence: CAISESPTYGYTF. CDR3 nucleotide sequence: TGTGCCATCAGTGAGTCGCCCACTTATGGCTACACCTTC.

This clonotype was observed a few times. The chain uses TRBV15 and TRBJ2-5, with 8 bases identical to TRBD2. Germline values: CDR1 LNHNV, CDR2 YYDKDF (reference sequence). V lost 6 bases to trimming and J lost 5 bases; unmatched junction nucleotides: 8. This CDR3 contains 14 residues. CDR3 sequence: CATSPGLVGETQYF. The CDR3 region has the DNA TGTGCCACCAGTCCGGGACTAGTAGGGGAGACCCAGTACTTC.

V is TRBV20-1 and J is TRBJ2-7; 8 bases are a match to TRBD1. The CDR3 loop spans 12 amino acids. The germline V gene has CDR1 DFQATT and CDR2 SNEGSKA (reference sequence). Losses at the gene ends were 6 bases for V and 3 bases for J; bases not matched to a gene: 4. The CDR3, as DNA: TGCAGTGCCACTACAGGGGGCTACGAGCAGTACTTC. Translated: CSATTGGYEQYF.

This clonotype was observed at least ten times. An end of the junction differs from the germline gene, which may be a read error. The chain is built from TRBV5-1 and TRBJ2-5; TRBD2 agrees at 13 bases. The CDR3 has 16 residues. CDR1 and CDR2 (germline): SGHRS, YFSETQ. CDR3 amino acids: CASSPGLAGVQETQYF. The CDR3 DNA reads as TGTGCCAGCAGCCCCGGACTAGCGGGAGTCCAAGAGACCCAGTACTTC.

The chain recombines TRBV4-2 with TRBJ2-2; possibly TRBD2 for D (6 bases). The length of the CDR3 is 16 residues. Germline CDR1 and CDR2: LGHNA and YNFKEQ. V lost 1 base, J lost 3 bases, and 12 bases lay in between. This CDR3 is CASSQALGLDTGELFF. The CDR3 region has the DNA TGTGCCAGCAGCCAAGCTTTGGGACTCGACACCGGGGAGCTGTTTTTT.

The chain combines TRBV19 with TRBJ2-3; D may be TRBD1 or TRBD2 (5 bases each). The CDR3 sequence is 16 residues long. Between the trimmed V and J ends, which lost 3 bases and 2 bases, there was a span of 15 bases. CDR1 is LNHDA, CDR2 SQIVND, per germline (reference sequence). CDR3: CASSIRDQQLTDTQYF. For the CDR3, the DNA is TGTGCCAGTAGTATCCGGGACCAACAGCTCACAGATACGCAGTATTTT.

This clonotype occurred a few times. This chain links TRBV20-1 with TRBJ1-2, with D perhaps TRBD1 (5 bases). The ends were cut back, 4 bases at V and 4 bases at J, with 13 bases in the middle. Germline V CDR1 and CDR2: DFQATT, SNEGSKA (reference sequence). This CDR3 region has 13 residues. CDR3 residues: CSANPQGVYGYTF. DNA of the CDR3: TGCAGTGCTAACCCCCAGGGCGTCTATGGCTACACCTTC.

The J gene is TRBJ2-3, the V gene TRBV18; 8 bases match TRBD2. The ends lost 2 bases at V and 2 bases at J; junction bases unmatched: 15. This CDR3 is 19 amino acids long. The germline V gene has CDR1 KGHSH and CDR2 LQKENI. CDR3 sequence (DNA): TGTGCCAGCTCACCATCCATTCCCTCTGTAGCGGGGTACACAGATACGCAGTATTTT. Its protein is CASSPSIPSVAGYTDTQYF.

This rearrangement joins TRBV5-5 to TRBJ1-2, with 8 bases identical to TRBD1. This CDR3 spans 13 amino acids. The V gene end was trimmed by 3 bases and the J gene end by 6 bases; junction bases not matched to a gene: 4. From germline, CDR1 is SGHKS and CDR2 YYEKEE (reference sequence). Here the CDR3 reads CASSSGQGNGYTF. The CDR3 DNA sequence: TGTGCCAGCAGCTCCGGACAGGGAAATGGCTACACCTTC.